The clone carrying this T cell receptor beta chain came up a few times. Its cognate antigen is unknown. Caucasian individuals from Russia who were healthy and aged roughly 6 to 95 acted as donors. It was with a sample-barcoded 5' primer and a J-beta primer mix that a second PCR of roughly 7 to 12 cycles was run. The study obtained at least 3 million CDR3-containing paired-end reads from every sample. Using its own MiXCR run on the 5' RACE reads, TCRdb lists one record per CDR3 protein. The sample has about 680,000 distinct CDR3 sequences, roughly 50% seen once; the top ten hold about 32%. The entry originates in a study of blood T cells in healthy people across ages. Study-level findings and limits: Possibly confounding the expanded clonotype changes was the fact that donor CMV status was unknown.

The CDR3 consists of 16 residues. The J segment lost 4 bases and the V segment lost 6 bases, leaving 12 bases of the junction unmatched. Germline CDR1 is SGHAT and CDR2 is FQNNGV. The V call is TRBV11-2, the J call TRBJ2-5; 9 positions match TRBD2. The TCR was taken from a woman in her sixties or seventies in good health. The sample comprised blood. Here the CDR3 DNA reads TGTGCCAGCAGTAAGCTTAGCGGGAGTATTACAGAGACCCAGTACTTC. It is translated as CASSKLSGSITETQYF.